This T cell receptor (beta chain) was profiled in a study of spatial heterogeneity in lung cancer. Findings and caveats of the study: Tumor mutation counts were tracked by expanded intratumoral alpha and beta TCR counts. Coverage of tumor T cells, an estimated figure, was about 7.1% for alpha and about 13% for beta chains.

This clonotype counts as medium-sized. Its antigen is not identified. Every cDNA TCR molecule received its own unique molecular identifier. In TCRdb, the 5' RACE reads were re-called with MiXCR into one record per CDR3 protein. The sample holds roughly 5,000 distinct CDR3 sequences; 8.4% are singletons and the top ten take roughly 32%. The time point was: sample taken at primary tumor resection. A total of 72 untreated early-stage non-small cell lung cancer patients served as donors. Unsorted whole RNA from tumor, nontumor lung or frozen PBMC underwent sequencing. V lost 5 bases and J lost 2; bases outside the gene matches: 3. CDR1 is MDHEN and CDR2 is SYDVKM in the germline V gene. The CDR3 contains 13 residues.

The V and J genes are TRBV28 and TRBJ2-7; 7 nucleotides match TRBD2. The TCR originated in a female donor with early-stage non-small cell lung cancer. The specimen was lung tumor tissue, collected at surgery. The CDR3 sequence is CASSPREPYEQYF. The CDR3 DNA reads as TGTGCCAGCAGTCCGCGGGAGCCCTACGAGCAGTACTTC.